These 14 T cell receptor beta chains originate from one sample sequenced in a study of blood T cell repertoires in COVID-19. Data came from immunoSEQ multiplex PCR; TCRdb stores just in-frame clones and leaves some out. The sample has about 120,000 clones, about 85% seen once; the top ten hold about a tenth. The sample comprised peripheral blood. The receptor set was obtained from an elderly man with acute or convalescent COVID-19.

The chain recombines TRBV29-1 with TRBJ2-1; TRBD2 agrees at 8 bases. CDR1 is SQVTM, CDR2 ANQGSEA, per germline. Trimming took 6 bases from V and 4 from J; bases not matched to a gene: 8. This CDR3 is 14 amino acids long. The CDR3 DNA is TGCAGCGTGAAACTAGCGGTTTCATACAATGAGCAGTTCTTC. This translates into CSVKLAVSYNEQFF.

This chain connects TRBV6-5 to TRBJ2-3; D is ambiguous. V lost 8 bases to trimming and J lost 1 base, with 10 bases between them. The length of the CDR3 is 13 residues. Germline CDR1 is MNHEY and CDR2 is SVGAGI. CDR3 sequence: CASVPPGTDTQYF. As DNA, the CDR3 is TGTGCCAGCGTTCCCCCGGGCACAGATACGCAGTATTTT.

This chain connects TRBV19 to TRBJ2-3; D might be TRBD2 (5 bases). The V gene's germline CDR1 is LNHDA and CDR2 SQIVND (reference sequence). With 4 bases removed from V and 0 bases from J, the gap between germline ends came to 5 bases. This CDR3 region has 13 residues. CDR3 loop: CASSSGSTDTQYF. CDR3 nucleotides: TGTGCCAGTAGTAGCGGGAGCACAGATACGCAGTATTTT.

The chain carries TRBV5-4 and TRBJ2-3; TRBD2 might be the D (5 bases). The CDR3 sequence is 15 residues long. Looked up from germline, CDR1 is SGHNT and CDR2 is YYREEE (reference sequence). The CDR3 DNA follows: TGTGTCGATCACGGGGTGGTAGGGAGCACAGATACGCAGTATTTT. Translated: CVDHGVVGSTDTQYF.

This chain connects TRBV4-1 to TRBJ1-4; D is possibly TRBD1 (6 bases). Germline values: CDR1 MGHRA, CDR2 YSYEKL. CDR3 length: 14 residues. Trimming removed 1 base at V and 7 bases at J, with 10 bases between. CDR3 nucleotides: TGCGCCAGCAGCCAAGTCAGGGGATTTGAAAAACTGTTTTTT. Translated, it gives CASSQVRGFEKLFF.

V is TRBV18 and J is TRBJ2-5; 8 bases are a match to TRBD2. The germline V gene encodes CDR1 KGHSH and CDR2 LQKENI. J gave up 3 bases and V 0 bases, and 6 bases lay outside the gene matches. This CDR3 region has 16 residues. The CDR3: CASSPPAGGGKETQYF. The DNA for the CDR3 is TGTGCCAGCTCACCACCGGCTGGCGGGGGGAAAGAGACCCAGTACTTC.

This chain joins TRBV6-2 or TRBV6-3 and TRBJ1-1; weak D call: TRBD1 (6 bases). The V and J ends lost 2 bases and 1 base respectively, with 29 bases between them. The CDR3 spans 21 residues. Germline loops: CDR1 MNHEY, CDR2 SVGEGT. The CDR3 DNA sequence: TGTGCCAGCAGTTACCCACCCCAGGGGCGGTATGGGACGAGTGGGAACACTGAAGCTTTCTTT. This gives the protein CASSYPPQGRYGTSGNTEAFF.

This chain uses TRBV14 with TRBJ2-7, with 10 bases lining up with TRBD2. The V and J ends lost 3 bases and 7 bases, in that order; junction bases with no gene match: 18. The germline V gene has CDR1 SGHDN and CDR2 FVKESK. The CDR3 runs 18 residues. The CDR3 nucleotides are TGTGCCAGCAGCCAGAGAACCCCCCGAGCGGGAGGGCTTAGGGAGCAGTACTTC. Protein product: CASSQRTPRAGGLREQYF.

This clone was found once. The chain has TRBV12-5 and TRBJ1-1; D uncertain. V was clipped by 0 bases and J by 7 bases, with 12 bases between them. The CDR3 is 14 residues long. Germline assignment: CDR1 LGHNT and CDR2 FRNRAP. The CDR3 spells CASGLVPVSSEAFF. The CDR3 DNA is TGTGCTAGTGGTTTGGTACCAGTATCCAGTGAAGCTTTCTTT.

This clone was recorded once. This chain links TRBV10-3 with TRBJ2-1, with 10 bases identical to TRBD2. The length of the CDR3 is 15 residues. Germline V gene data show CDR1 as ENHRY and CDR2 as SYGVKD. V was clipped by 11 bases and J by 5 bases; unmatched bases: 12. For the CDR3, the DNA is TGTGCCTCCTCTCAGCAGCGGGAGGGCCACAATGAGCAGTTCTTC. This translates into CASSQQREGHNEQFF.

This sequence joins TRBV19 and TRBJ1-2, with a tentative D call TRBD1 (6 bases). With 3 bases removed from V and 5 bases from J, the gap between germline ends came to 13 bases. The CDR3 is 14 residues long. In germline, CDR1 is LNHDA, CDR2 SQIVND (reference sequence). The CDR3 DNA reads TGTGCCAGTAGTATTACAGGGAAGGGATATGGCTACACCTTC. Translation: CASSITGKGYGYTF.

The rearrangement links TRBV6-5 to TRBJ2-7; 14 bases are a match to TRBD2. CDR1 and CDR2 (germline): MNHEY, SVGAGI. The V segment lost 7 bases and the J segment 5 bases; nucleotides outside the gene matches: 7. The CDR3 is made up of 15 amino acids. The CDR3 region has the DNA TGTGCCAGCAAGAGACTAGCGGGGGGGTACGACGAGCAGTACTTC. Translated, it gives CASKRLAGGYDEQYF.

This chain joins TRBV5-1 and TRBJ2-2; weak D call: TRBD1 (5 bases). Trimming removed 0 bases at V and 1 base at J, with 10 bases between. There are 16 residues in the CDR3. Germline CDR1 reads SGHRS; CDR2 reads YFSETQ. CDR3 sequence reads: CASSLAQGKNTGELFF. The CDR3 nucleotides are TGCGCCAGCAGCTTGGCTCAGGGAAAGAACACCGGGGAGCTGTTTTTT.

The chain uses TRBV15 and TRBJ2-7; TRBD2 is a possible D gene (6 bases). Looked up from germline, CDR1 is LNHNV and CDR2 is YYDKDF (reference sequence). The CDR3 extends over 14 amino acids. Trimming left V 1 base short and J 0 bases short, with 7 bases between. CDR3 sequence reads: CATSRADYSYEQYF. CDR3 coding DNA: TGTGCCACCAGCAGAGCGGACTACTCCTACGAGCAGTACTTC.